Below, one TCR beta chain is given with its context. The data are from a study of monozygotic twins with inflammatory bowel disease. Blood samples, whole and unsorted for T cells, yielded the isolated total RNA. Following a re-call of the 5' RACE reads, TCRdb has one entry per CDR3 protein and lacks DNA. The sample holds roughly 140,000 distinct CDR3 sequences. There are 14 residues in the CDR3. CDR1 and CDR2 (germline): SGHTA, FQGNSA. The sample comprised blood. This rearrangement joins TRBV7-2 to TRBJ2-7; the D call from TCRdb, TRBD2, cannot be confirmed without DNA. This receptor was identified in a human donor with ulcerative colitis or Crohn's disease, or a healthy co-twin of an affected twin (not recorded which). CDR3 loop: CASSPGGVRNEQYF.